This T cell receptor beta chain was recorded in a study of cytomegalovirus exposure and HLA in healthy donors. A remark on this clone: Its antigen remains unknown.

Study-wide results and limits: TCR beta sequences reportedly predicted most subjects' HLA-A and HLA-B alleles accurately. Several of the most significant clusters appeared linked to common viral pathogens, based on a later analysis.

PCR involved 60 Vbeta and 13 Jbeta primers. Repertoires were generated with immunoSEQ multiplex PCR, while TCRdb's copy carries only in-frame clones and drops some. The data contain about 200,000 clones, approximately 86% of them singletons. This CDR3 is 14 amino acids long. Looked up from germline, CDR1 is MDHEN and CDR2 is SYDVKM. V was shortened by 2 bases and J by 2 bases, with 10 bases between the two germline ends. The chain carries TRBV28 and TRBJ2-7, with D perhaps matching TRBD2 (5 bases). Sequencing was carried out using PBMCs. The source of this sequence is a woman in her twenties or thirties in good health and CMV-seronegative. CDR3 nucleotides: TGTGCCAGCAGTTTAATAGCGCGTCCCTACGAGCAGTACTTC. Translating it yields CASSLIARPYEQYF. Looking up the rest from reference TRBV28 and TRBJ2-7 gives the full variable domain: DVKVTQSSRYLVKRTGEKVFLECVQDMDHENMFWYRQDPGLGLRLIYFSYDVKMKEKGDIPEGYSVSREKKERFSLILESASTNQTSMYLCASSLIARPYEQYFGPGTRLTVT.